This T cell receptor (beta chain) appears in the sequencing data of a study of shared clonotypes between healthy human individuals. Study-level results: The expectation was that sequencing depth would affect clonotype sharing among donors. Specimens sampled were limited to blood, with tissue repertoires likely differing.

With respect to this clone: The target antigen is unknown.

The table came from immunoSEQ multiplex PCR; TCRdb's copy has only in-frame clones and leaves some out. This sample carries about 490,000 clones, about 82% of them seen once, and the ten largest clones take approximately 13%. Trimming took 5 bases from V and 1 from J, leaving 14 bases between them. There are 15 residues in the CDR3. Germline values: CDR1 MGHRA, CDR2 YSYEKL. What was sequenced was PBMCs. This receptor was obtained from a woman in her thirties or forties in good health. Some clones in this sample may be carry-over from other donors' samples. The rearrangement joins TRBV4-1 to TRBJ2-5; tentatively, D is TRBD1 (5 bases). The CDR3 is CASSSALRGQETQYF. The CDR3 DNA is TGCGCCAGCAGCTCCGCCTTAAGGGGCCAAGAGACCCAGTACTTC.